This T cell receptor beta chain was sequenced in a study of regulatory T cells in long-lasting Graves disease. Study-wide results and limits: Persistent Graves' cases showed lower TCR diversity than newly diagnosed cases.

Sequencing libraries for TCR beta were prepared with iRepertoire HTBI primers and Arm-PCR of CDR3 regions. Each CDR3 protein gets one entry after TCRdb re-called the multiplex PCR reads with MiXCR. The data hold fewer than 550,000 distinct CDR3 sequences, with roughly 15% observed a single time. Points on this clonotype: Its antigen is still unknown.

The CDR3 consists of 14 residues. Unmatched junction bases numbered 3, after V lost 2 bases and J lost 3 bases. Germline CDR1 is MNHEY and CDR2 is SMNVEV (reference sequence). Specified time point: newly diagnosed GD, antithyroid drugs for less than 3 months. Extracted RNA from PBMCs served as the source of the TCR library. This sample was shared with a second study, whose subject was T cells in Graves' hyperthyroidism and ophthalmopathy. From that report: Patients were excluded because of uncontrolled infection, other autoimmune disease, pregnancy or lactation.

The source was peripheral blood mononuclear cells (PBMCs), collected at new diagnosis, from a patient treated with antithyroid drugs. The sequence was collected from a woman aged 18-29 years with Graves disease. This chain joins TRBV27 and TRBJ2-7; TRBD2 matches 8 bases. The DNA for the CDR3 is TGTGCCAGCAGTTTAATTGCGGGAGGCTACGAGCAGTACTTC. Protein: CASSLIAGGYEQYF.